Reported below is one TCR beta chain. J was trimmed by 2 bases and V by 6 bases; bases with no gene match: 7. From germline, CDR1 is SQVTM and CDR2 ANQGSEA. The CDR3 extends over 14 amino acids. These data come from a study of blood T cell repertoires in COVID-19. Study at large: In each case, the material was cDNA or gDNA derived from T cells, B-cell-depleted T cells, or PBMCs.

Original handling: Nucleated cell counts were estimated from reference gene primer amplification. Assay: immunoSEQ multiplex PCR; the TCRdb copy retains only in-frame clones and omits some. D and trimming were read from the DNA, whereas the V and J calls and clone size are those reported in that table. The sample records roughly 500,000 clones, approximately 90% being singletons. Sequencing was carried out using PBMCs or T cells enriched from blood (not recorded which). The receptor's source is a middle-aged woman who had recovered from COVID-19. The chain links TRBV29-1 to TRBJ2-3; TRBD1 matches 8 bases. CDR3 sequence: CSVNRDRYTDTQYF. DNA of the CDR3: TGCAGCGTAAACCGGGACAGGTACACAGATACGCAGTATTTT.